This T cell receptor beta chain was captured by sequencing in a study of cytomegalovirus exposure and HLA in healthy donors. Study-level findings and limits: Overall, approximately 150 TCR beta chains were annotated as cytomegalovirus-associated.

The protocol was immunoSEQ multiplex PCR, while the TCRdb copy is restricted to in-frame clones and leaves out a portion. The sample has 150,000 to 250,000 clones, approximately 78% seen once. Remarks on this clone: Its antigen is undetermined.

The CDR3 totals 12 residues. V was cut by 7 bases and J by 1 base, with 8 bases left in between. The germline CDR1 and CDR2 sequences are SGHTA and FQGNSA. The receptor was isolated from a woman in her twenties or thirties in good health and CMV-seronegative. The chain carries TRBV7-2 and TRBJ2-7; no reliable D call. Material for sequencing was PBMCs. In DNA form, the CDR3 reads TGTGCCAGCACCCGTTTTTCCTACGAGCAGTACTTC. It translates to CASTRFSYEQYF.